This T cell receptor (beta chain) was sequenced for a study of post-analysis software for immune sequencing data. At the level of the study: The disease courses covered relapsing-remitting, secondary progressive and progressive-relapsing multiple sclerosis.

Built from TCR beta cDNA, the libraries had unique molecular identifiers in them. Each sample of roughly 1 to 11 million input T cells yielded roughly 0.5 million cDNA molecules, so each molecule approximated one T cell. TCRdb re-called the PCR reads with MiXCR, one entry per CDR3 protein. The sample records about 770,000 distinct CDR3 sequences, about 43% being singletons. Study-wide points: Several TRBV segments (TRBV5-6, TRBV5-1 and TRBV20-1 among them) occurred more frequently in patients than in controls. F measure showed strong co-clustering of same-batch samples. Normalized Chao1 diversity was significantly lower in multiple sclerosis patients than in controls.

The trim removed 4 bases at V and 1 base at J, leaving 5 bases unmatched. CDR3 length: 15 residues. Germline CDR1 reads SNHLY; CDR2 reads FYNNEI. This clonotype turned up a few times. The antigen is unknown. The receptor was isolated from a girl under 18 with multiple sclerosis. Material for sequencing was blood. This sequence joins TRBV2 and TRBJ2-5; TRBD2 aligns across 8 bases. The CDR3 reads CASSGAGGFQETQYF. The CDR3 DNA follows: TGTGCCAGCAGTGGGGCGGGAGGATTCCAAGAGACCCAGTACTTC.